Reported below is one T cell receptor beta chain. Clones were sequenced by immunoSEQ multiplex PCR, and TCRdb holds only the in-frame ones, with some missing. The table lists about 440,000 clones, roughly 91% of them singletons. These data originate in a study of blood T cell repertoires in COVID-19. Germline CDR1 and CDR2: GTSNPN and SVGIG (reference sequence). V lost 7 bases and J 4 bases, leaving 17 bases between the germline ends. The CDR3 length is 14 residues. The sequence was collected from a man between 18 and 29 years old who had recovered from COVID-19. This rearrangement joins TRBV30 to TRBJ2-1; tentative D call: TRBD2 (6 bases). Source material: PBMCs or T cells enriched from blood (not recorded which). CDR3 loop: CASRAGSKYNEQFF. The CDR3 DNA is TGTGCCTCCCGGGCGGGGAGTAAGTACAATGAGCAGTTCTTC.